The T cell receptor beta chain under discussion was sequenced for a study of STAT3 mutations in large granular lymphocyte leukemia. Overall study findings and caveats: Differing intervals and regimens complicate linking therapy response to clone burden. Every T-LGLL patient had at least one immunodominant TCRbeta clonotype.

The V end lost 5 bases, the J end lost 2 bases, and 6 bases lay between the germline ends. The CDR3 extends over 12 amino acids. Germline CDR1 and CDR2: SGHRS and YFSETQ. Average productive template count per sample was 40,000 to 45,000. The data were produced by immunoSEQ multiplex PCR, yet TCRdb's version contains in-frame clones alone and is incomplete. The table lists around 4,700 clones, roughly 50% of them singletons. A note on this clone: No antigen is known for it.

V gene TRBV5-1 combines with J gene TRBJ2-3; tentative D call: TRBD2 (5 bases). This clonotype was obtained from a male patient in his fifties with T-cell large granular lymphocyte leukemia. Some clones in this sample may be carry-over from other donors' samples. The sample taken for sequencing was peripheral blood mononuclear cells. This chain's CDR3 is CASRRATDTQYF. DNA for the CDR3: TGCGCCAGCAGGCGGGCCACAGATACGCAGTATTTT. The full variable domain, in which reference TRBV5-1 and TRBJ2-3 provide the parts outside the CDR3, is KAGVTQTPRYLIKTRGQQVTLSCSPISGHRSVSWYQQTPGQGLQFLFEYFSETQRNKGNFPGRFSGRQFSNSRSEMNVSTLELGDSALYLCASRRATDTQYFGPGTRLTVL.